This T cell receptor (beta chain) derives from a study of T-cell memory formation after mild COVID-19. The overall study: TCR clusters mostly belonged to single donors.

Looked up from germline, CDR1 is SGHTA and CDR2 is FQGTGA. The CDR3 is 14 amino acids. The trim removed 5 bases at V and 8 bases at J, leaving 11 bases unmatched. MiXCR, applied by TCRdb to the 5' RACE reads, yields one record per CDR3 protein. The profile shows more than 300,000 distinct CDR3 sequences, approximately 13% of them singletons. This chain connects TRBV7-3 to TRBJ1-2; 7 nucleotides align to TRBD1. This clonotype was sampled from a man younger than 35 who had mild COVID-19 (a few samples of this study predate the infection). Cell type and time point are not known. The sample comprised PBMCs or a T cell subset sorted from them (not recorded which). CDR3 nucleotides: TGTGCCAGCAGCCCAACAGGGGTACAGAGGGGCTACACCTTC. It specifies CASSPTGVQRGYTF. The variable domain in full, with the rest retrieved from reference TRBV7-3 and TRBJ1-2, is GAGVSQTPSNKVTEKGKYVELRCDPISGHTALYWYRQSLGQGPEFLIYFQGTGAADDSGLPNDRFFAVRPEGSVSTLKIQRTERGDSAVYLCASSPTGVQRGYTFGSGTRLTVV.